Listed here is a single T cell receptor beta chain. The data were obtained in a study of T cell changes during pregnancy in multiple sclerosis. TCRdb's table, derived via immunoSEQ multiplex PCR, lists solely in-frame clones and lacks some. The sample shows roughly 75,000 clones, 85% to 95% of them seen only once. The junction had 6 bases not matched to a gene; V was cut back by 9 bases and J by 1 base. Germline-derived CDR1 and CDR2 are SGHRS and YFSETQ. The CDR3 covers 13 residues. The gene calls are TRBV5-1 and TRBJ1-1; TRBD1 agrees at 7 bases. This clonotype was sampled from a female donor in good health, enrolled as a control in a pregnancy study. Sequencing was performed on peripheral blood, taken after pregnancy. For the CDR3, the DNA is TGCGCCACCACCAGGGGGGAGAACACTGAAGCTTTCTTT. It translates to CATTRGENTEAFF.